This is a list of T cell receptor beta chains from one sample in a study of T-cell memory formation after mild COVID-19. MiXCR, applied by TCRdb to the 5' RACE reads, yields one record per CDR3 protein. The sample gives hundreds of thousands of distinct CDR3 sequences, about 23% of which show up once; approximately 13% is in the top ten. Input material: PBMCs or a T cell subset sorted from them (not recorded which). These TCRs come from an adult woman who had mild COVID-19 (a few samples of this study predate the infection). Cell type and time point are not known. The CDR3 runs from the conserved cysteine through the conserved F or W. D genes are given only for firm matches. For some rows the clone size is stated as once, few or many, or as a class when expanded; others skip it.

d_call j_call clone_size v_call cdr3_aa cdr3_nt
TRBD1 TRBJ1-2 - TRBV9 CASSVGGTGGYTF TGTGCCAGCAGCGTAGGGGGGACAGGGGGCTACACCTTC
- TRBJ1-2 - TRBV5-1 CASSLERGGYTF TGCGCCAGCAGCTTGGAAAGGGGAGGCTACACCTTC
TRBD1 TRBJ2-4 - TRBV4-3 CASSQSRQGAWNIQYF TGCGCCAGCAGCCAGAGCAGACAGGGGGCCTGGAACATTCAGTACTTC
TRBD2 TRBJ2-1 - TRBV7-2 CASSLNGGANEQFF TGTGCCAGCAGCTTAAACGGGGGGGCCAATGAGCAGTTCTTC
- TRBJ2-7 - TRBV9 CASSPHRLSEQYF TGTGCCAGCAGTCCCCATCGTTTATCCGAGCAGTACTTC
- TRBJ2-2 few TRBV12-3/TRBV12-4 CASKSRGNTGELFF TGTGCCAGCAAGAGCAGGGGGAACACCGGGGAGCTGTTTTTT
TRBD2 TRBJ2-7 - TRBV7-6 CASSILAESSYEQYF TGTGCCAGCAGCATACTAGCGGAGAGCTCCTACGAGCAGTACTTC
- TRBJ2-3 few TRBV7-9 CASSPPFRESTDTQYF TGTGCCAGCAGCCCCCCCTTTCGGGAGAGCACAGATACGCAGTATTTT
- TRBJ2-7 - TRBV29-1 CSVGDGAYEQYF TGCAGCGTTGGGGACGGGGCCTACGAGCAGTACTTC
TRBD1 TRBJ2-7 few TRBV30 CAWSIWPNRDREYEQYF TGTGCCTGGAGCATCTGGCCCAACCGGGACAGAGAATACGAGCAGTACTTC
TRBD1 TRBJ2-7 - TRBV12-3/TRBV12-4 CASTPPGQALYEQYF TGTGCCAGCACCCCACCTGGACAGGCCCTCTACGAGCAGTACTTC
- TRBJ1-1 - TRBV6-5 CASSRDFSEAFF TGTGCCAGCAGCCGGGACTTTTCCGAAGCTTTCTTT
- TRBJ2-7 few TRBV5-4 CASSLDGAAKQYF TGTGCCAGCAGCTTGGATGGGGCAGCTAAGCAGTACTTC
- TRBJ2-3 many TRBV5-1 CASSFRERSTDTQYF TGCGCCAGCAGCTTCCGTGAGCGAAGCACAGATACGCAGTATTTT
- TRBJ2-1 few TRBV5-1 CASSQDRYNEQFF TGCGCCAGCAGCCAGGACAGATACAATGAGCAGTTCTTC
- TRBJ1-1 few TRBV12-3/TRBV12-4 CASSLDTINTEAFF TGTGCCAGCAGTTTAGATACTATTAACACTGAAGCTTTCTTT
TRBD1 TRBJ1-2 once TRBV4-1 CASSQGGTVQHRLGGYTF TGCGCCAGCAGCCAGGGGGGGACAGTACAACACCGTCTGGGAGGCTACACCTTC
- TRBJ2-3 - TRBV7-2 CASSQASSADTQYF TGTGCCAGCAGCCAGGCGTCGTCCGCAGATACGCAGTATTTT
TRBD1 TRBJ2-1 few TRBV7-9 CASSLTGGTSYNEQFF TGTGCCAGCAGCTTGACAGGGGGGACCTCCTACAATGAGCAGTTCTTC
TRBD2 TRBJ2-7 - TRBV6-4 CASSPLAGGYYEQYF TGTGCCAGCAGTCCACTTGCGGGAGGTTACTACGAGCAGTACTTC
TRBD2 TRBJ2-5 - TRBV19 CATSGGPGETQYF TGTGCCACAAGCGGGGGGCCAGGGGAGACCCAGTACTTC
- TRBJ1-3 - TRBV12-3/TRBV12-4 CASILDSGNTIYF TGTGCCAGCATACTGGATTCTGGAAACACCATATATTTT
TRBD2 TRBJ2-1 many TRBV7-2 CASSLSGVIGDEQFF TGTGCCAGCAGCTTAAGCGGGGTTATAGGCGATGAGCAGTTCTTC
TRBD2 TRBJ2-3 - TRBV7-2 CASSPSGGQQDTQYF TGTGCCAGCAGCCCTAGCGGGGGACAACAAGATACGCAGTATTTT
- TRBJ2-7 few TRBV10-3 CATEYRLGDSGEQYF TGTGCCACTGAGTATCGGCTTGGGGACTCTGGCGAGCAGTACTTC
TRBD1 TRBJ1-1 few TRBV12-3/TRBV12-4 CASSLARDRGPTEAFF TGTGCCAGCAGTTTAGCCCGGGACAGGGGGCCCACTGAAGCTTTCTTT
TRBD2 TRBJ2-1 - TRBV4-2 CASSQGFGTSAYNEQFF TGTGCCAGCAGCCAAGGATTTGGGACTAGCGCCTACAATGAGCAGTTCTTC
- TRBJ2-1 - TRBV6-5 CASSYGGRINEQFF TGTGCCAGCAGTTACGGGGGACGTATTAATGAGCAGTTCTTC
- TRBJ2-2 - TRBV7-6 CASSTGPTTGELFF TGTGCCAGCAGCACCGGGCCTACCACCGGGGAGCTGTTTTTT
TRBD2 TRBJ2-1 few TRBV3-1 CASSQAGRTSGANEQFF TGTGCCAGCAGCCAAGCCGGTAGGACTAGCGGCGCCAATGAGCAGTTCTTC
- TRBJ2-7 - TRBV9 CASSPRDSNHEQYF TGTGCCAGCAGCCCTCGGGACTCCAACCACGAGCAGTACTTC
TRBD2 TRBJ2-2 - TRBV12-3/TRBV12-4 CASRRTSGRLNTGELFF TGTGCCAGCAGACGGACTAGCGGGAGGCTGAACACCGGGGAGCTGTTTTTT
- TRBJ2-2 few TRBV3-1 CASSQGMVGELFF TGTGCCAGCAGCCAAGGGATGGTCGGGGAGCTGTTTTTT
TRBD1 TRBJ2-3 - TRBV24-1 CATSERGQRWVTDTQYF TGTGCCACCAGTGAACGGGGACAGAGGTGGGTCACAGATACGCAGTATTTT
TRBD1 TRBJ2-1 - TRBV19 CASRGLTGGNNNEQFF TGTGCCAGTAGGGGACTGACAGGGGGCAATAACAATGAGCAGTTCTTC
- TRBJ1-1 - TRBV20-1 CSARGDPTNTEAFF TGCAGTGCTAGAGGGGACCCCACGAACACTGAAGCTTTCTTT
- TRBJ2-1 - TRBV12-3/TRBV12-4 CASSFRTGGYDEQFF TGTGCCAGCAGTTTCCGAACGGGGGGCTATGATGAGCAGTTCTTC
- TRBJ2-5 - TRBV7-9 CASSLPISETQYF TGTGCCAGCAGCTTGCCGATATCAGAGACCCAGTACTTC
- TRBJ1-4 once TRBV7-2 CASSFSGNGEKLFF TGTGCCAGCAGCTTTTCTGGGAACGGTGAAAAACTGTTTTTT
- TRBJ1-1 few TRBV7-9 CASTRGGDGIEAFF TGTGCCAGCACCCGGGGTGGGGACGGGATTGAAGCTTTCTTT
- TRBJ2-7 few TRBV20-1 CSARAGFGYEQYF TGCAGTGCTAGAGCGGGGTTTGGCTACGAGCAGTACTTC
- TRBJ2-1 - TRBV9 CASSVEYSSYNEQFF TGTGCCAGCAGCGTAGAGTATTCCTCCTACAATGAGCAGTTCTTC
- TRBJ1-1 - TRBV6-5 CASSYSWGDTEAFF TGTGCCAGCAGTTACTCGTGGGGAGACACTGAAGCTTTCTTT
TRBD2 TRBJ2-5 - TRBV7-3 CASSPGLGGARETQYF TGTGCCAGCAGCCCGGGGCTCGGGGGGGCTCGGGAGACCCAGTACTTC
- TRBJ1-1 - TRBV5-1 CASSLVGPLNTEAFF TGCGCCAGCAGCTTGGTCGGACCTCTGAACACTGAAGCTTTCTTT
TRBD1 TRBJ2-7 - TRBV11-2 CASSLGAGTGRYEQYF TGTGCCAGCAGCTTAGGTGCCGGGACAGGGAGATACGAGCAGTACTTC
TRBD2 TRBJ2-4 - TRBV30 CAWSARTSGGGNIQYF TGTGCCTGGAGCGCACGGACTAGCGGGGGAGGCAACATTCAGTACTTC
- TRBJ1-1 few TRBV12-3/TRBV12-4 CASSFGDRSEAFF TGTGCCAGCAGTTTTGGGGACCGATCCGAAGCTTTCTTT
TRBD1 TRBJ1-2 - TRBV6-5 CASSYSKGAEGYTF TGTGCCAGCAGTTACTCCAAGGGGGCGGAAGGCTACACCTTC
- TRBJ1-1 few TRBV7-9 CAGRTVNTEAFF TGTGCCGGCCGGACTGTGAACACTGAAGCTTTCTTT
- TRBJ2-5 many TRBV15 CATSRDIQETQYF TGTGCCACCAGCAGAGATATACAAGAGACCCAGTACTTC
TRBD2 TRBJ2-1 few TRBV10-3 CAISESGGGANEQFF TGTGCCATCAGTGAGTCTGGCGGGGGGGCGAATGAGCAGTTCTTC
- TRBJ1-5 - TRBV3-1 CASSQGGGYSNQPQHF TGTGCCAGCAGCCAGGGGGGGGGGTATAGCAATCAGCCCCAGCATTTT
- TRBJ1-1 - TRBV12-3/TRBV12-4 CASSHRVVTEAFF TGTGCCAGCAGCCACAGGGTTGTGACTGAAGCTTTCTTT
- TRBJ1-2 - TRBV6-2/TRBV6-3 CASSPRWREGRTF TGTGCCAGCAGTCCCCGGTGGAGGGAAGGACGTACCTTC
TRBD2 TRBJ2-1 - TRBV14 CASSQAELAGVREQFF TGTGCCAGCAGCCAGGCTGAGCTAGCGGGAGTGAGGGAGCAGTTCTTC
- TRBJ2-7 - TRBV15 CATSRDVGNSYEQYF TGTGCCACCAGCAGAGATGTCGGGAACTCCTACGAGCAGTACTTC
TRBD2 TRBJ2-2 - TRBV7-2 CASSFSGLAGGPGGTGELFF TGTGCCAGCAGCTTCTCAGGACTAGCGGGGGGGCCGGGAGGCACCGGGGAGCTGTTTTTT
- TRBJ2-2 - TRBV29-1 CSGMTGANTGELFF TGCAGCGGTATGACAGGAGCGAACACCGGGGAGCTGTTTTTT